Sequencing of this T cell receptor beta chain was carried out in a study of CD8+CD57+ T cells in acquired aplastic anemia. Study at large: DNA recovered from sorted CD4+ and CD8+ cells had a mean of approximately 3 ug.

TCR beta VDJ combinations and CDR3 sequences were profiled from genomic DNA. From the reads, TCRdb called clonotypes with MiXCR, one entry per CDR3 protein. The sample includes a few hundred thousand distinct CDR3 sequences, 65% to 80% of them seen just once. The CDR3 contains 16 residues when both ends are counted. CDR1 is KGHDR and CDR2 is SFDVKD in the germline V gene. With respect to this clonotype: It is likely a read error, because the conserved phenylalanine at the end of the CDR3 is missing. The DNA is left out, because the CDR3 cannot be placed on it with certainty; the CDR3 is given as TCRdb lists it.

This receptor was taken from a human donor in good health, serving as a control. The sequenced sample was sorted CD4+, CD8+, or CD8+CD57+ T cells (not recorded which) from PBMCs. This chain links TRBV24-1 with TRBJ1-2. CDR3 region: CAISESNGGLNYRYTC.